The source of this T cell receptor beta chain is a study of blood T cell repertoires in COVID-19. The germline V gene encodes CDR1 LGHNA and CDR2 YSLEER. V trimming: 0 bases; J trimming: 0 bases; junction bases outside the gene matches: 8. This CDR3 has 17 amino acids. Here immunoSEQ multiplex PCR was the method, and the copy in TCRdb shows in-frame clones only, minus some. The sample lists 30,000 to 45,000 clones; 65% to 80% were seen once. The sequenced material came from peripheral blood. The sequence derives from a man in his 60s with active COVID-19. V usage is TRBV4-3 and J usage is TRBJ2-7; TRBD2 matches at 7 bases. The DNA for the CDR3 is TGCGCCAGCAGCCAAGATAGGGCGGGGGAGAGCTCCTACGAGCAGTACTTC. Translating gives CASSQDRAGESSYEQYF.